This TCR beta chain is drawn from a study of blood T cell repertoires in COVID-19 (dated by TCRdb to 2018 to 2021). The study in broad terms: Samples covering the acute and convalescent phases of COVID-19 were provided by collaborators in the United States, Italy and Spain. The prospective study material was composed of cDNA or gDNA derived from T cells, B-cell-depleted T cells, or PBMCs. The samples were drawn from two sources: the first 160 participants of the ongoing ImmuneRACE study, and 950 to 1,500 subjects contributed by 6 global collaborators. HLA class I and class II types, where available, came from metadata supplied by the sample provider rather than from assay-based typing. The repertoires were made available in a free public database intended to serve as a resource for research on the immune response to SARS-CoV-2. Nearly every sample came with metadata listing a de-identified subject ID, COVID-19 status, age in years and sex. Deeply sampled blood TCRbeta repertoires from subjects exposed to, actively infected with, or recovered from COVID-19 were included in the dataset.

TCRbeta CDR3 regions were amplified from genomic DNA using the immunoSEQ Assay, a bias-controlled multiplex PCR. In the paper's pipeline: Nucleated cell counts per sample were estimated from amplification of reference gene primers within the assay. To quantify the absolute abundance of each unique TCRbeta CDR3 rearrangement, sequence reads were collapsed and filtered. For each sample, productive Simpson clonality was calculated as the square root of Simpson's diversity index across productive rearrangements. What TCRdb holds here is the immuneACCESS table cut down to in-frame rearrangements. Part of the clones is not present; checked against another copy, under half of the missing clones reflect an unresolved V gene, and the others are unexplained. The V and J calls and the clone size are those of that table, but D and trimming were determined from the DNA. For this sample there are a few hundred thousand clones; 86% appear just once. The leading ten clones occupy about 9.4% of the sample.

CDR1 and CDR2, per the germline V gene, are SGHTA and FQGNSA. V has 2 bases trimmed and J has 5 bases trimmed; junction bases matching no gene number 4. From the cysteine up to the phenylalanine, the CDR3 has a length of 15 residues. Only the CDR3 DNA is retained, 45 bases long and in frame from the first base. Participants in the prospective study were enrolled through a virtual design, were aged about 18 to 90 years, and lived in fewer than 30 United States geographic areas. Cohort assignment in the prospective study relied on participant-reported clinical history from a screening survey and a study questionnaire. For ImmuneRACE Cohort 3, a participant was defined as recovered based on two consecutive negative NP/OP PCR tests, clearance by a healthcare professional, or resolution of symptoms. Each participant in the prospective study had whole blood, serum and a nasopharyngeal or oropharyngeal swab collected by mobile phlebotomists. Participants in the prospective study had the option to provide additional blood draws and questionnaires over an approximately 2-month period. Before DNA extraction, blood samples from the prospective study were shipped at room temperature or frozen.

Paper-wide results and their limitations: The amount of clinical and demographic metadata varied by source and participant and was provided uncurated.

This clone came up once. Its antigen is still unknown. No qualities accompany the bases; no much larger clone lies one base away. Sequenced: PBMCs or T cells enriched from blood (not recorded which). The sequence was collected from a woman aged 18 to 35 who had recovered from COVID-19. The rearranged chain carries TRBV7-2 and TRBJ2-1; 9 middle bases align to TRBD2. The DNA sequence is as follows: TGTGCCAGCAGCTTACGCGGGAGGGATCACAATGAGCAGTTCTTC. It is translated as CASSLRGRDHNEQFF.